The T cell receptor beta chain under discussion was sequenced for a study of T cell changes during pregnancy in multiple sclerosis. As regards this clone: Mismatch with germline at one junction end may stem from a read error.

The protocol was immunoSEQ multiplex PCR, while the TCRdb copy is restricted to in-frame clones and leaves out a portion. In the table there are about 85,000 clones, roughly nine tenths of which are singletons. This CDR3 is built from 18 residues. In germline, CDR1 is KGHSH, CDR2 LQKENI. This TCR came from a female donor with multiple sclerosis, enrolled in a pregnancy study. The chain uses TRBV18 and TRBJ2-1; 12 bases match TRBD2. Sequenced here: peripheral blood, sampled in the first trimester of pregnancy. The CDR3 loop reads CASLPRLAGGPGYNEQFF. The CDR3 DNA reads as TGTGCCAGCTTACCACGGCTAGCGGGGGGGCCGGGGTACAATGAGCAGTTCTTC.